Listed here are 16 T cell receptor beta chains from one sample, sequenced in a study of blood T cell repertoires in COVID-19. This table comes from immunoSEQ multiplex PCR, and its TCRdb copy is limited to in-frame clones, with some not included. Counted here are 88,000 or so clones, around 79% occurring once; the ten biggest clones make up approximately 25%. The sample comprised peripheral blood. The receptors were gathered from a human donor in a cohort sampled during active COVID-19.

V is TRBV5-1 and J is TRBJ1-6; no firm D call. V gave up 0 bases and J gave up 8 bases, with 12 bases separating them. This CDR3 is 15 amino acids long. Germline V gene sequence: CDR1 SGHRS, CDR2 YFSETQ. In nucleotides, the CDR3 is TGCGCCAGCAGCTTGGGACTATTTTCCGATTCACCCCTCCACTTT. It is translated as CASSLGLFSDSPLHF.

CDR3 bases: TGTGCCAGCAGTTTAGGAGAGCATGGCTACACCTTC. It specifies CASSLGEHGYTF. This sequence joins TRBV28 and TRBJ1-2, with D hard to call. In germline, CDR1 is MDHEN, CDR2 SYDVKM. The CDR3 has 12 amino acids. V was cut by 2 bases and J by 6 bases, with 7 bases left in between.

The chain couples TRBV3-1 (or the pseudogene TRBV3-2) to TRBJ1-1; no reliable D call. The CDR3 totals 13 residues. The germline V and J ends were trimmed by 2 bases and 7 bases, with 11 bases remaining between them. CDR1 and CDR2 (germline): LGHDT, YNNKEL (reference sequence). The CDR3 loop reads CASSQRGQIEAFF. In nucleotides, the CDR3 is TGTGCCAGCAGCCAAAGAGGGCAAATTGAAGCTTTCTTT.

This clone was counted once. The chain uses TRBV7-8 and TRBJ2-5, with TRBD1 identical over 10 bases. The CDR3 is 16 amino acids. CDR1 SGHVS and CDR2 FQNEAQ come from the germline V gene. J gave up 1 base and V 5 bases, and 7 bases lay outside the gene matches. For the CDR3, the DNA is TGTGCCAGCAGCCCTTGGGACAGGGGAGCCCAAGAGACCCAGTACTTC. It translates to CASSPWDRGAQETQYF. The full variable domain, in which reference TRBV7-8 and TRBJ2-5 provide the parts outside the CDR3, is GAGVSQSPRYKVAKRGQDVALRCDPISGHVSLFWYQQALGQGPEFLTYFQNEAQLDKSGLPSDRFFAERPEGSVSTLKIQRTQQEDSAVYLCASSPWDRGAQETQYFGPGTRLLVL.

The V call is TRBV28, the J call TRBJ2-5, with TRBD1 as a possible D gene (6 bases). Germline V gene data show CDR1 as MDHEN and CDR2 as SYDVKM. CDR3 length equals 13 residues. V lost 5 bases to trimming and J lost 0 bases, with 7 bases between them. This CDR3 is CASSGGHQETQYF. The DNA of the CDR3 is TGTGCCAGCAGTGGGGGCCACCAAGAGACCCAGTACTTC.

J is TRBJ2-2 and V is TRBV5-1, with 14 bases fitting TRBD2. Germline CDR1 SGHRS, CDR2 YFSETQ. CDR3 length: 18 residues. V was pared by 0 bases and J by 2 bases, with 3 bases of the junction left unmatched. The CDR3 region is CASSLGLAGGTNTGELFF. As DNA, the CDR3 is TGCGCCAGCAGCTTGGGACTAGCGGGAGGGACTAACACCGGGGAGCTGTTTTTT.

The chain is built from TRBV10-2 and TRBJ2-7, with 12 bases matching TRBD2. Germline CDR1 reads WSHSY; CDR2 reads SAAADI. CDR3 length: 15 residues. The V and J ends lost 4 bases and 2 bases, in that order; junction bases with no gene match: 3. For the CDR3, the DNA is TGCGCCAGCAGTGGACGGACTAGCGGGGCCTACGAGCAGTACTTC. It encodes CASSGRTSGAYEQYF.

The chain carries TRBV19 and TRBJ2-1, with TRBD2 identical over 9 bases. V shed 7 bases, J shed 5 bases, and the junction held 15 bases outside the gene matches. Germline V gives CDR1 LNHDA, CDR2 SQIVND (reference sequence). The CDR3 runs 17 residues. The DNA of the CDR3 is TGTGCCAGTACGTCCCCCGGTCGGCTAGCGGGGAACAATGAGCAGTTCTTC. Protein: CASTSPGRLAGNNEQFF.

CDR3 sequence: CASSQDRVGGYTF. CDR3 DNA sequence: TGTGCCAGCAGCCAAGACAGGGTAGGCGGCTACACCTTC. The chain joins TRBV14 to TRBJ1-2; D possibly corresponds to TRBD1 (5 bases). Trimming stripped 0 bases from V and 8 bases from J, with 10 bases between. This CDR3 contains 13 residues. CDR1 SGHDN and CDR2 FVKESK come from the germline V gene.

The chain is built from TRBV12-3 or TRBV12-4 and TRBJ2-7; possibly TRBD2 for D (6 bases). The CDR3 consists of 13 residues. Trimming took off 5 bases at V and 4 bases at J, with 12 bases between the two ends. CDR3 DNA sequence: TGTGCCAGCAGTCCGGGAGCAGGGTACGAGCAGTACTTC. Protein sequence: CASSPGAGYEQYF.

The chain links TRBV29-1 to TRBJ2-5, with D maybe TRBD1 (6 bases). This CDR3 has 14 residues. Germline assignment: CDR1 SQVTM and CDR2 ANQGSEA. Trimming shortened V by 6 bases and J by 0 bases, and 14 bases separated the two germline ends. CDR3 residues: CSVRGRWYQETQYF. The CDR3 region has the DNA TGCAGCGTCAGGGGTCGTTGGTACCAAGAGACCCAGTACTTC.

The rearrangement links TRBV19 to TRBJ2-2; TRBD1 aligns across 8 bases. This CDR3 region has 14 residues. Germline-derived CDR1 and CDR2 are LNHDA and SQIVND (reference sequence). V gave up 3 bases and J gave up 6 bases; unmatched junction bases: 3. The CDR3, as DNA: TGTGCCAGTAGTATGGGACAGGCCGCCGGGGAGCTGTTTTTT. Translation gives CASSMGQAAGELFF.

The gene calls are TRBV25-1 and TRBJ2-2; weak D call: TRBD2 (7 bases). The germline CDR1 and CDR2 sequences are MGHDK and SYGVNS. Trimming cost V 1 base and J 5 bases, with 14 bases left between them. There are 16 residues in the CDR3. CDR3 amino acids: CASSEWGGVGTGELFF. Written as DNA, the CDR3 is TGTGCCAGCAGTGAATGGGGGGGCGTTGGGACCGGGGAGCTGTTTTTT.

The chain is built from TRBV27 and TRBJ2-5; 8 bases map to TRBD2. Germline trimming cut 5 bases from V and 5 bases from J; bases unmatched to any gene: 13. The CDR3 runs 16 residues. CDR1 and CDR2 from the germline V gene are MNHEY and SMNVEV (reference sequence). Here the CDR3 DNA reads TGTGCCAGCAGTACCATCTTCGGCGGGAGGCGGGAGACCCAGTACTTC. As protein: CASSTIFGGRRETQYF.

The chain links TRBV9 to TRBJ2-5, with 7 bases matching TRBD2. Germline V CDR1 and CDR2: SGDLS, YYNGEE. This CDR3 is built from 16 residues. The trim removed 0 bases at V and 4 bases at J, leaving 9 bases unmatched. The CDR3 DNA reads TGTGCCAGCAGCGTAGATAACGGGAGGTTAGGAGAGACCCAGTACTTC. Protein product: CASSVDNGRLGETQYF.

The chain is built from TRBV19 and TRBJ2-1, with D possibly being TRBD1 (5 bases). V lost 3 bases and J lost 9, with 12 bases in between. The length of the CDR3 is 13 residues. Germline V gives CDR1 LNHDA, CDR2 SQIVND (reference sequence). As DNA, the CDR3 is TGTGCCAGTAGTATTGGTAGGGGCGCTGAGCAGTTCTTC. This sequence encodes CASSIGRGAEQFF.